The clone carrying this T cell receptor beta chain was recorded a few times. The sample is drawn from a study of tumor-infiltrating lymphocytes in localized non-small cell lung cancer. The data were produced by immunoSEQ multiplex PCR, yet TCRdb's version contains in-frame clones alone and is incomplete. The sample carries about 14,000 clones, about four fifths recorded once. CDR1 is SEHNR, CDR2 FQNEAQ, per germline (reference sequence). The V gene lost 8 bases and the J gene lost 6 bases, with 14 bases spanning the gap. The CDR3 spans 13 residues. This clonotype was sampled from a human donor with non-small cell lung cancer. The specimen was lung tumor tissue. The gene calls are TRBV7-9 and TRBJ2-1; D may be TRBD1 (5 bases). This CDR3 reads CASGLRRGNEQFF. CDR3 DNA sequence: TGTGCCAGCGGGTTACGTAGGGGCAATGAGCAGTTCTTC.